This T cell receptor (beta chain) was obtained from a study of T cell responses to AZD1222 COVID-19 vaccine. Across the study: Analysis merged second doses at about 4 or about 12 weeks. The study's findings and limits: Rises in breadth and depth of Spike-specific TCRs came after two AZD1222 doses. The donor cohort was predominantly white British with a female majority, and clonal diversity may have been underestimated.

TCRdb's copy holds only in-frame clones and misses some; the assay was immunoSEQ multiplex PCR. Among around 170,000 clones listed, roughly 91% were seen once. Germline-derived CDR1 and CDR2 are MGHDK and SYGVNS. J was trimmed by 7 bases and V by 1 base; bases with no gene match: 9. The CDR3 is 16 amino acids. Turning to this clone: The antigen is undetermined.

The sequences come from peripheral blood, collected on day 0 of AZD1222 vaccination. This rearrangement joins TRBV25-1 to TRBJ2-4, with 8 bases matching TRBD2. The TCR was taken from an adult in good health. The CDR3 DNA sequence: TGTGCCAGCAGTGAATTAAAGGCTAGCGGGTTCAACATTCAGTACTTC. Translation: CASSELKASGFNIQYF.